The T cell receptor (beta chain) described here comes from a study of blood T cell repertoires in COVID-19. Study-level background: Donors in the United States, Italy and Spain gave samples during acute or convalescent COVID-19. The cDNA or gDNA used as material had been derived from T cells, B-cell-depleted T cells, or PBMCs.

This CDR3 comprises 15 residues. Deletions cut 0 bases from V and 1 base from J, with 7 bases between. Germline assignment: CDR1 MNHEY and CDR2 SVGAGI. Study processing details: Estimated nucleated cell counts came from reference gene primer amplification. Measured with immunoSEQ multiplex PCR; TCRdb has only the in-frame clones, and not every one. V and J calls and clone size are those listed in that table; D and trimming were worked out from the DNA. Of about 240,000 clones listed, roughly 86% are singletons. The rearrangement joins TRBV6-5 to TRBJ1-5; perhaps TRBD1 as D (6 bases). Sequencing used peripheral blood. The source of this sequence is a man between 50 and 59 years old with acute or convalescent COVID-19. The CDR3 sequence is CASSYSGHSNQPQHF. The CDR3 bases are TGTGCCAGCAGTTACTCGGGACACAGCAATCAGCCCCAGCATTTT.